This T cell receptor (beta chain) was sequenced for a study of early stage breast cancer tumors. The adjacent normal breast tissue was taken about 2-4 cm from the tumor. Normal breast often needed roughly 90-320 mg of tissue for enough DNA. Only in-frame clones appear in the TCRdb table, and some are missing; sequencing was by immunoSEQ multiplex PCR. This table has 10,000 or so clones, about 79% appearing once. CDR3 size: 15 residues. CDR1 and CDR2 (germline): SGDLS, YYNGEE. With V trimmed by 2 bases and J by 6 bases, 5 bases remained unmatched. This clonotype originated in a person aged 35-55 years with breast cancer. Sequenced material: normal breast tissue next to the tumor. The chain joins TRBV9 to TRBJ2-7; 13 bases align to TRBD2. CDR3 region: CASSVGTSGTSEQYF. CDR3 nucleotides: TGTGCCAGCAGCGTTGGGACTAGCGGGACGTCCGAGCAGTACTTC.